A single TCR beta chain is shown here with its context. Its specificity is unknown. TCRdb passed the 5' RACE reads through MiXCR, listing each CDR3 protein once. Of some 68,000 distinct CDR3 sequences listed, roughly 17% are singletons. V lost 3 bases, J lost 5 bases, and 7 bases stayed unmatched. The CDR3 has 15 residues. In germline, CDR1 is SEHNR, CDR2 FQNEAQ (reference sequence). This entry is derived from a study of T-cell memory formation after mild COVID-19. Study-level information: TCR clusters largely stayed donor specific.

Study conclusions and caveats: Contracting clones, day 15 to 85, had balanced CD4/CD8, and later expanders favored CD4+. Researchers found some responding clones in pre-infection memory, a sign that cross-reactive memory joined.

This receptor was obtained from an adult woman who had mild COVID-19 (a few samples of this study predate the infection). Cell type and time point are not known. The sequencing sample was made of PBMCs or a T cell subset sorted from them (not recorded which). This sequence joins TRBV7-9 and TRBJ2-5, with 9 positions matching TRBD1. This CDR3 is CASSFGTGLEETQYF. In DNA, the CDR3 is TGTGCCAGCAGCTTCGGGACAGGGTTGGAGGAGACCCAGTACTTC.